This TCR beta chain was found in a study of blood T cell repertoires in COVID-19. This CDR3 comprises 13 residues. J gave up 3 bases and V 3 bases, and 0 bases lay outside the gene matches. Per the germline V gene, CDR1 is ENHRY and CDR2 is SYGVKD. Per the original data handling: Amplification from reference gene primers served as the basis for estimated nucleated cell counts. Generated by immunoSEQ multiplex PCR, the TCRdb table keeps only in-frame clones and is missing some. That table supplies the V and J calls and clone size; D and trimming were determined from the DNA. Of 65,000 to 70,000 clones listed, nearly 80% are singletons.

This clonotype originated in a woman aged 55 to 70 with acute or convalescent COVID-19. V usage is TRBV10-3 and J usage is TRBJ1-1; 8 bases map to TRBD1. The material sequenced was peripheral blood. The CDR3 DNA reads TGTGCCATCAGTGAACAGGGGGACACTGAAGCTTTCTTT. Amino acid sequence: CAISEQGDTEAFF.